One T cell receptor beta chain is described in this entry. Followed over time, Seattle patients had been enrolled while infection was active. CDR3 size: 14 residues. Germline CDR1 reads WSHSY; CDR2 reads SAAADI. The V gene lost 2 bases and the J gene lost 1 base, with 7 bases spanning the gap. Authors' analysis steps: Estimates of nucleated cell counts were drawn from the amplification of reference gene primers. Sequenced by immunoSEQ multiplex PCR; TCRdb stores in-frame clones only, minus some. V and J calls and clone size are copied from that table; D and trimming were computed from the DNA. The data show around 430,000 clones, approximately 89% seen once. The sample originates from a study of blood T cell repertoires in COVID-19. Study-level background: Spain, Italy and the United States supplied samples that represented acute and convalescent COVID-19. PBMCs, B-cell-depleted T cells, or T cells provided the cDNA or gDNA that made up the material.

The TCR sequence derives from a woman aged 45-59 years with COVID-19, enrolled during active disease. Sequencing used peripheral blood. The chain uses TRBV10-2 and TRBJ2-3, with unresolved D. CDR3 loop: CASSETGRTDTQYF. The CDR3 coding sequence is TGCGCCAGCAGTGAGACTGGGCGCACAGATACGCAGTATTTT.